This TCR beta chain was identified during a study of T cells in Graves' hyperthyroidism and ophthalmopathy. Germline CDR1 and CDR2: MNHEY and SVGEGT. V gave up 7 bases and J gave up 2 bases, with 12 bases separating them. This CDR3 contains 13 residues. From RNA transcripts, TCR beta CDR3 regions were amplified. The TCR CDR3 was amplified in a first-round RT-PCR using the HTBI primer set. TCRdb re-analysed the multiplex PCR reads in MiXCR, keeping a single row per CDR3 protein. The table records some 490,000 distinct CDR3 sequences, roughly 16% of them present only once. Sequencing was done on a sample of blood. This TCR derives from a woman in her 30s with Graves' ophthalmopathy. This sequence joins TRBV6-2 or TRBV6-3 and TRBJ2-7; D is undetermined. The CDR3 nucleotides are TGTGCCAGCACCCCGAGCCAGGCCTACGAGCAGTACTTC. This translates into CASTPSQAYEQYF.